This entry lists 18 T cell receptor beta chains sequenced from one sample in a study of blood T cell repertoires in COVID-19. The table came from immunoSEQ multiplex PCR; TCRdb's copy has only in-frame clones and leaves some out. The repertoire holds fewer than 350,000 clones, with almost 85% as singletons. Specimen: peripheral blood. The receptors were gathered from a human donor in a cohort sampled during active COVID-19.

J is TRBJ2-5 and V is TRBV29-1; D ambiguous. Deletions cut 7 bases from V and 3 bases from J, with 9 bases between. The CDR3 contains 11 residues. Germline CDR1 is SQVTM and CDR2 is ANQGSEA. CDR3 sequence (DNA): TGCAGCGCCCGCGTGGAAGAGACCCAGTACTTC. It translates to CSARVEETQYF.

The chain recombines TRBV5-1 with TRBJ2-3, with TRBD2 matching 9 bases. The ends lost 3 bases at V and 0 bases at J; junction bases unmatched: 5. The CDR3 has 16 residues. Germline lookup yields CDR1 SGHRS and CDR2 YFSETQ. In DNA form, the CDR3 reads TGCGCCAGCAGCTCCTCCGGGACTAGCAGCACAGATACGCAGTATTTT. It translates to CASSSSGTSSTDTQYF.

This chain links TRBV3-1 (or the pseudogene TRBV3-2) with TRBJ2-2; perhaps TRBD2 as D (6 bases). Germline assignment: CDR1 LGHDT and CDR2 YNNKEL (reference sequence). V was pared by 1 base and J by 8 bases, with 23 bases between. This CDR3 has 18 residues. The CDR3 sequence: CASSQGPPLGTLVGELFF. The CDR3, as DNA: TGTGCCAGCAGCCAAGGTCCCCCGCTCGGGACTCTGGTAGGGGAGCTGTTTTTT.

The gene calls are TRBV6-1 and TRBJ2-7, with TRBD1 identical over 7 bases. The CDR3 is 17 amino acids. V lost 4 bases, J lost 2 bases, and 14 bases stayed unmatched. Germline CDR1 MNHNS, CDR2 SASEGT. The CDR3 sequence: CASSGVGFTGTAYEQYF. The DNA of the CDR3 is TGTGCCAGCAGTGGAGTGGGGTTTACCGGGACAGCCTACGAGCAGTACTTC.

In this sample, this clone turned up a few times. This chain links TRBV14 with TRBJ1-1; D is undetermined. Germline V gene lookup returns CDR1 SGHDN and CDR2 FVKESK. V was cut by 6 bases and J by 1 base, with 6 bases left in between. This CDR3 is built from 12 residues. Written as DNA, the CDR3 is TGTGCCAGCAGACCCGGGAACACTGAAGCTTTCTTT. This translates into CASRPGNTEAFF.

J is TRBJ1-2 and V is TRBV29-1, with D possibly matching TRBD1 (6 bases). This CDR3 is 14 amino acids long. V was clipped by 2 bases and J by 3 bases, with 13 bases between them. Germline CDR1 reads SQVTM; CDR2 reads ANQGSEA. CDR3 nucleotide sequence: TGCAGCGTTGAAACGCCGGCAGGGGACTATGGCTACACCTTC. As protein: CSVETPAGDYGYTF. Looking up the rest from reference TRBV29-1 and TRBJ1-2 gives the full variable domain: SAVISQKPSRDICQRGTSLTIQCQVDSQVTMMFWYRQQPGQSLTLIATANQGSEATYESGFVIDKFPISRPNLTFSTLTVSNMSPEDSSIYLCSVETPAGDYGYTFGSGTRLTVV.

CDR3 DNA: TGTGCCAGCCGCGACAGTTTCTCCTACAATGAGCAGTTCTTC. It yields the protein CASRDSFSYNEQFF. The V gene is TRBV6-6, the J gene TRBJ2-1, with TRBD1 as a possible D gene (5 bases). CDR1 is MNHNY, CDR2 SVGAGI, per germline (reference sequence). This CDR3 has 14 residues. V was pared by 8 bases and J by 0 bases, with 11 bases between.

The sample holds one count of this clone. The chain carries TRBV4-1 and TRBJ1-6, with D perhaps matching TRBD1 (5 bases). Deletions cut 3 bases from V and 7 bases from J, with 13 bases between. Germline V gene data show CDR1 as MGHRA and CDR2 as YSYEKL. The CDR3 spans 15 residues. CDR3 bases: TGCGCCAGCAGCCACCCTCGGGGGACGAATTCACCCCTCCACTTT. Protein sequence: CASSHPRGTNSPLHF.

Details on this clone: The same CDR3 can be traced to other DNA sequences in this sample. The chain recombines TRBV5-1 with TRBJ2-5; the D gene is possibly TRBD1 (6 bases). V gave up 4 bases and J gave up 2 bases, with 9 bases separating them. This CDR3 comprises 13 residues. Germline V gene data show CDR1 as SGHRS and CDR2 as YFSETQ. The CDR3 bases are TGCGCCAGCAGCCCCGGACAGCAAGAGACCCAGTACTTC. Its translation is CASSPGQQETQYF.

This clone was picked up many times. V gene TRBV12-5 combines with J gene TRBJ1-5; 10 positions agree with TRBD1. Germline lookup yields CDR1 LGHNT and CDR2 FRNRAP. Unmatched junction bases numbered 3, after V lost 5 bases and J lost 5 bases. This CDR3 is built from 14 residues. The CDR3 DNA sequence: TGTGCTAGTGGTGACAGGGGGCTCGATCAGCCCCAGCATTTT. Its protein is CASGDRGLDQPQHF.

The CDR3 reads CASSTALRDQPQHF. In DNA form, the CDR3 reads TGTGCCAGCAGTACCGCCCTACGGGATCAGCCCCAGCATTTT. The V call is TRBV6-5, the J call TRBJ1-5, with D unclear. Germline V gene lookup returns CDR1 MNHEY and CDR2 SVGAGI. This CDR3 is 14 amino acids long. With 5 bases removed from V and 5 bases from J, the gap between germline ends came to 13 bases.

This sequence joins TRBV20-1 and TRBJ1-2, with D maybe TRBD1 (5 bases). V was trimmed by 3 bases and J by 4 bases, leaving 12 bases between them. This CDR3 is 13 amino acids long. Germline V gives CDR1 DFQATT, CDR2 SNEGSKA (reference sequence). CDR3: CSASRGTFYGYTF. The CDR3 coding sequence is TGCAGTGCTAGTCGGGGGACCTTCTATGGCTACACCTTC.

CDR3 in DNA: TGTGCCAGCAGTCGGACAGGGCGTATGACCACCGGGGAGCTGTTTTTT. Protein: CASSRTGRMTTGELFF. This chain links TRBV7-2 with TRBJ2-2, with TRBD1 matching 8 bases. Germline CDR1 SGHTA, CDR2 FQGNSA. Losses at the gene ends were 6 bases for V and 4 bases for J; bases not matched to a gene: 10. The CDR3 totals 16 residues. Combining the CDR3 with reference TRBV7-2 and TRBJ2-2 gives the whole variable domain GAGVSQSPSNKVTEKGKDVELRCDPISGHTALYWYRQSLGQGLEFLIYFQGNSAPDKSGLPSDRFSAERTGGSVSTLTIQRTQQEDSAVYLCASSRTGRMTTGELFFGEGSRLTVL.

The chain has TRBV12-3 or TRBV12-4 and TRBJ1-3; TRBD1 is a possible D gene (6 bases). The CDR3 is made up of 13 amino acids. V was pared by 2 bases and J by 8 bases, with 10 bases between. CDR3 residues: CASSLSQGHTIYF. The DNA of the CDR3 is TGTGCCAGCAGTTTATCTCAGGGGCACACCATATATTTT.

The chain combines TRBV18 with TRBJ1-2; D unclear. V gave up 2 bases and J gave up 5 bases, with 12 bases separating them. The length of the CDR3 is 14 residues. Germline CDR1 KGHSH, CDR2 LQKENI. The CDR3 here is CASSPNDGGYGYTF. Here the CDR3 DNA reads TGTGCCAGCTCACCAAACGATGGAGGTTATGGCTACACCTTC.

The rearrangement uses TRBV9 and TRBJ2-5; TRBD1 aligns across 7 bases. Germline-derived CDR1 and CDR2 are SGDLS and YYNGEE. CDR3 size: 15 residues. V was clipped by 4 bases and J by 5 bases; unmatched bases: 11. The CDR3 region has the DNA TGTGCCAGCAGCCCCCCAGAGGGGGCCTCGGAGACCCAGTACTTC. Translation: CASSPPEGASETQYF. The whole variable domain, remainder taken from reference TRBV9 and TRBJ2-5, is DSGVTQTPKHLITATGQRVTLRCSPRSGDLSVYWYQQSLDQGLQFLIQYYNGEERAKGNILERFSAQQFPDLHSELNLSSLELGDSALYFCASSPPEGASETQYFGPGTRLLVL.

The chain links TRBV5-8 to TRBJ1-5; TRBD1 is a possible D gene (5 bases). Germline V gives CDR1 SGHTS, CDR2 YDEGEE. The CDR3 is 16 amino acids. With 1 base removed from V and 2 bases from J, the gap between germline ends came to 13 bases. The CDR3 here is CASSLWGGRGNQPQHF. The CDR3, as DNA: TGTGCCAGCAGCTTGTGGGGGGGAAGGGGCAATCAGCCCCAGCATTTT.

A few counts support this clone. The chain recombines TRBV6-5 with TRBJ1-6, with TRBD1 identical over 8 bases. The CDR3 loop spans 14 amino acids. Trimming removed 11 bases from V and 6 bases from J; junction bases left unmatched: 9. CDR1 is MNHEY and CDR2 is SVGAGI in the germline V gene. CDR3 in amino acids: CASQSDRVNSPLHF. The CDR3, as DNA: TGTGCCTCCCAATCGGACAGGGTTAATTCACCCCTCCACTTT.